The text below deals with one TCR beta chain. This CDR3 spans 15 amino acids. Germline lookup yields CDR1 SGHVS and CDR2 FNYEAQ. V dropped 5 bases and J dropped 4; count of bases not matched to a gene: 8. The PCR had 60 Vbeta and 13 Jbeta primers. Assay used: immunoSEQ multiplex PCR; TCRdb lists only in-frame clones, some missing. Of about 140,000 clones listed, more than 75% are singletons. This specimen belongs to a study of cytomegalovirus exposure and HLA in healthy donors. V is TRBV7-6 and J is TRBJ1-2; 9 bases agree with TRBD1. The clonotype was recovered from a female donor in good health and CMV-seronegative. Material for sequencing was PBMCs. The CDR3 spells CASSRQTGGLYGYTF. The CDR3 coding sequence is TGTGCCAGCAGCCGCCAAACAGGGGGCCTCTATGGCTACACCTTC.